A selection of T cell receptor beta chains follows, all from one sample in a study of T cell responses to AZD1222 COVID-19 vaccine. Sequencing was performed with immunoSEQ multiplex PCR; in TCRdb, only in-frame clones are kept and a portion is missing. The sample records over 150,000 clones, 90% being singletons. Sequences were derived from peripheral blood, sampled on day 0 of AZD1222 vaccination. These receptors all come from an adult in good health. The CDR3 runs from the conserved cysteine through the conserved F or W.

J	V	CDR3
TRBJ1-3	TRBV6-2/TRBV6-3	CASSYPGQGNTIYF
TRBJ1-5	TRBV5-1	CASSLDRGQPQHF
TRBJ1-2	TRBV11-3	CASSIQGASNYGYTF
TRBJ2-3	TRBV5-1	CASNRGQGADTQYF
TRBJ1-1	TRBV10-3	CAISDSGEGRTEAFF
TRBJ1-3	TRBV28	CASRTGNTIYF
TRBJ2-7	TRBV29-1	CSVPGVAGAEQYF
TRBJ1-1	TRBV11-3	CASSLSVGRGTEAFF
TRBJ2-5	TRBV7-8	CASSLYQETQYF
TRBJ2-3	TRBV3-1/TRBV3-2	CASSQYYRGSLDTQYF
TRBJ1-5	TRBV30	CAWGLPAGGNQPQHF
TRBJ1-2	TRBV11-1	CASSQEGQGNYGYTF
TRBJ1-2	TRBV5-5	CASSPIIKDGYTF
TRBJ1-2	TRBV27	CASSPGGVYGYTF
TRBJ2-1	TRBV19	CASSIGASGTSNSYNEQFF
TRBJ1-1	TRBV6-5	CASSYFPRGTEAFF
TRBJ1-3	TRBV28	CASSSRVAGNTIYF
TRBJ1-3	TRBV9	CASSRGDSGNTIYF
TRBJ2-1	TRBV6-6	CASSYSAGNYNEQFF
TRBJ2-2	TRBV19	CVSGLYTGELFF
TRBJ2-3	TRBV7-3	CASSSTGEQYF
TRBJ2-7	TRBV19	CASSIGRSSYEQYF